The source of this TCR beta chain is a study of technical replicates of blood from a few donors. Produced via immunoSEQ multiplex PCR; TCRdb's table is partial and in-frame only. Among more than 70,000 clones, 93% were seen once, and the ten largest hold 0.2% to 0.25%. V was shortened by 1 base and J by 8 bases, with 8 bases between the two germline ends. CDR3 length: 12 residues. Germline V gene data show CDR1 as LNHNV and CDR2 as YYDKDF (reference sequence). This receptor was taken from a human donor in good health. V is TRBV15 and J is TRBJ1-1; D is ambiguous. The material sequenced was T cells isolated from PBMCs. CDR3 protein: CATSRGRTEAFF. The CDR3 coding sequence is TGTGCCACCAGCAGAGGTCGTACAGAAGCTTTCTTT.